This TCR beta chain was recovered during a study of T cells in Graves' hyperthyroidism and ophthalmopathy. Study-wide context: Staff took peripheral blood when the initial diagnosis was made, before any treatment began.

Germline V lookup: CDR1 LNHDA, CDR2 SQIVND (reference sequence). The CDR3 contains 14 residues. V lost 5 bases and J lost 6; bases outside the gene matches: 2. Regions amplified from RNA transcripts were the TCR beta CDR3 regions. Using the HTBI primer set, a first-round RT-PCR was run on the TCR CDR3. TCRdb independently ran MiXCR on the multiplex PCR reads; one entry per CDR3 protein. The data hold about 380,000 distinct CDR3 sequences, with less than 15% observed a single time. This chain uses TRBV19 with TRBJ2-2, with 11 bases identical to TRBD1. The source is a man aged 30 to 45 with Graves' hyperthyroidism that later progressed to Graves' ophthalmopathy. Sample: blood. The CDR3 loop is CASSPGQGAGELFF. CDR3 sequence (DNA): TGTGCCAGTAGTCCGGGACAGGGGGCCGGGGAGCTGTTTTTT.